These 16 T cell receptor beta chains share one sample of origin, sequenced in a study of CD4 T cells in relation to SARS-CoV-2 and coronaviruses. TCRdb's copy holds only in-frame clones and misses some; the assay was immunoSEQ multiplex PCR. The data contain some 35,000 clones, 85% to 90% of them singletons. Material for sequencing was memory CD4+ T cells from PBMCs. The receptor source for this set is an adult with COVID-19.

V and J are TRBV19 and TRBJ2-2, with D perhaps assigned TRBD1 or TRBD2 (5 bases each). The CDR3 loop spans 16 amino acids. The germline V and J ends were trimmed by 6 bases and 5 bases, with 19 bases remaining between them. Looked up from germline, CDR1 is LNHDA and CDR2 is SQIVND (reference sequence). The CDR3 loop reads CASRPRGRVETGELFF. The CDR3, as DNA: TGTGCCAGTAGGCCTCGGGGCAGGGTAGAAACCGGGGAGCTGTTTTTT.

The chain joins TRBV5-6 to TRBJ2-5; D perhaps matches TRBD2 (7 bases). The V end was cut by 1 base, the J end by 5 bases, with 15 bases between. Germline-derived CDR1 and CDR2 are SGHDT and YYEEEE. The CDR3 loop spans 15 amino acids. The CDR3, as DNA: TGTGCCAGCAGCTTGTCGCCGGGGGGCGACGAGACCCAGTACTTC. Translating gives CASSLSPGGDETQYF.

This clone came up once. V usage is TRBV7-9 and J usage is TRBJ2-5; a weak D match, TRBD1 (5 bases). Germline CDR1 reads SEHNR; CDR2 reads FQNEAQ (reference sequence). Trimming shortened V by 5 bases and J by 5 bases, and 21 bases separated the two germline ends. The CDR3 consists of 16 residues. The CDR3 protein is CASSLRTPGRAETQYF. CDR3 DNA: TGTGCCAGCAGCCTAAGAACTCCCGGCAGGGCGGAGACCCAGTACTTC.

The rearrangement uses TRBV3-1 (or the pseudogene TRBV3-2) and TRBJ2-7, with D perhaps given as TRBD1 or TRBD2 (6 bases each). The CDR3 contains 16 residues. Germline-derived CDR1 and CDR2 are LGHDT and YNNKEL (reference sequence). Trimming shortened V by 1 base and J by 3 bases, and 16 bases separated the two germline ends. The CDR3 coding sequence is TGTGCCAGCAGCCAAGCGCTTAGAGGGGGGTACTACGAGCAGTACTTC. Translation gives CASSQALRGGYYEQYF.

The chain is built from TRBV4-1 and TRBJ1-5, with a weak D call TRBD1 (6 bases). This CDR3 region has 16 residues. The V gene's germline CDR1 is MGHRA and CDR2 YSYEKL. V was clipped by 0 bases and J by 1 base, with 10 bases between them. The DNA of the CDR3 is TGCGCCAGCAGCCAAGAACAGGGAGGGAGCAATCAGCCCCAGCATTTT. Protein: CASSQEQGGSNQPQHF.

This clone has a single count. The rearrangement uses TRBV3-1 (or the pseudogene TRBV3-2) and TRBJ2-3; TRBD2 aligns across 7 bases. CDR3 size: 15 residues. The V gene end was trimmed by 4 bases and the J gene end by 2 bases; junction bases not matched to a gene: 6. Germline assignment: CDR1 LGHDT and CDR2 YNNKEL (reference sequence). CDR3 region: CASSPRRGVTDTQYF. The CDR3 coding sequence is TGTGCCAGCAGCCCACGACGGGGGGTCACAGATACGCAGTATTTT.

V is TRBV12-3 or TRBV12-4 and J is TRBJ1-4; D gene ambiguous. V gave up 8 bases and J gave up 8 bases, with 15 bases separating them. The CDR3 has 13 amino acids. The CDR3 protein is CASSARQAEKLFF. The DNA of the CDR3 is TGTGCCAGCTCCGCACGGCAGGCGGAAAAACTGTTTTTT.

This chain uses TRBV9 with TRBJ2-6; 8 bases map to TRBD1. This CDR3 is 17 amino acids long. Germline V gene lookup returns CDR1 SGDLS and CDR2 YYNGEE. The V gene end was trimmed by 6 bases and the J gene end by 0 bases; junction bases not matched to a gene: 8. CDR3 sequence (DNA): TGTGCCAGCACCTTTGGGACAGGCAACTCTGGGGCCAACGTCCTGACTTTC. Residues: CASTFGTGNSGANVLTF.

The rearrangement links TRBV19 to TRBJ2-3; 7 positions match TRBD1. With V trimmed by 11 bases and J by 6 bases, 17 bases remained unmatched. There are 15 residues in the CDR3. The V gene's germline CDR1 is LNHDA and CDR2 SQIVND (reference sequence). The CDR3, as DNA: TGTGCCGGGATAGGACAGGAAAGACCGGGGGATACGCAGTATTTT. This encodes CAGIGQERPGDTQYF.

Comments on this clone: Relative to the germline gene, one junction end is altered; a read error may explain this. The J gene is TRBJ2-7, the V gene TRBV20-1, with 8 bases lining up with TRBD1. Per the germline V gene, CDR1 is DFQATT and CDR2 is SNEGSKA (reference sequence). The CDR3 is 14 amino acids. This CDR3 reads CSASPDRGSSEQYF. CDR3 in DNA: TGCAGTGCTAGTCCCGACAGGGGCTCCTCCGAGCAGTACTTC.

The sample holds a few counts of this clone. CDR3 nucleotide sequence: TGTGCCAGCAGCCAAGGACAGGCCGGCTATGGCTACACCTTC. Residues: CASSQGQAGYGYTF. V is TRBV3-1 (or the pseudogene TRBV3-2) and J is TRBJ1-2, with D tentatively TRBD1 (6 bases). The V end lost 1 base, the J end lost 4 bases, and 10 bases lay between the germline ends. In germline, CDR1 is LGHDT, CDR2 YNNKEL (reference sequence). There are 14 residues in the CDR3.

The genes are TRBV7-9 and TRBJ1-3; D not certain. The CDR3 consists of 19 residues. The ends were cut back, 7 bases at V and 0 bases at J, with 25 bases in the middle. Germline V lookup: CDR1 SEHNR, CDR2 FQNEAQ (reference sequence). CDR3 nucleotide sequence: TGTGCCAGCAACAGCTTAGAAGGGAGTGTGGGGTCCTCTGGAAACACCATATATTTT. This sequence encodes CASNSLEGSVGSSGNTIYF.

This sequence joins TRBV7-2 and TRBJ2-3; 7 nucleotides agree with TRBD2. The V and J ends lost 8 bases and 0 bases, in that order; junction bases with no gene match: 11. The CDR3 is 16 amino acids. Germline CDR1 is SGHTA and CDR2 is FQGNSA. CDR3 protein: CASGPTLRGSTDTQYF. CDR3 bases: TGTGCCAGCGGCCCGACGTTGCGGGGGAGCACAGATACGCAGTATTTT.

The chain recombines TRBV11-3 with TRBJ2-1; D possibly matches TRBD1 or TRBD2 (5 bases each). In germline, CDR1 is SGHNT, CDR2 YENEEA. V lost 3 bases, J lost 7 bases, and 16 bases lay in between. The CDR3 covers 15 residues. The CDR3 loop reads CASSLLGVGNNEQFF. CDR3 sequence (DNA): TGTGCCAGCAGCTTGCTAGGGGTCGGGAATAATGAGCAGTTCTTC.

The chain carries TRBV7-3 and TRBJ1-2, with D unclear. Germline CDR1 reads SGHTA; CDR2 reads FQGTGA. V was pared by 3 bases and J by 4 bases, with 12 bases between. CDR3 length equals 14 residues. The CDR3, as DNA: TGTGCCAGCAGCTTGACTGTGGGTAGCTATGGCTACACCTTC. Translation: CASSLTVGSYGYTF.

This clone appeared once. V gene TRBV28 combines with J gene TRBJ2-7, with D unresolved. The CDR3 runs 12 residues. V was cut by 10 bases and J by 3 bases, with 13 bases left in between. Germline CDR1 reads MDHEN; CDR2 reads SYDVKM. This CDR3 reads CATWGANYEQYF. CDR3 nucleotide sequence: TGTGCCACCTGGGGTGCAAACTACGAGCAGTACTTC.